These 16 T cell receptor beta chains share one sample of origin, sequenced in a study of T cell responses to AZD1222 COVID-19 vaccine. Profiled with immunoSEQ multiplex PCR; TCRdb holds only in-frame clones, not every one. The repertoire holds about 150,000 clones, with approximately 90% as singletons. The input for sequencing was peripheral blood, taken 28 days after the second AZD1222 dose. These receptors came from an adult who received the AZD1222 COVID-19 vaccine.

This chain joins TRBV5-6 and TRBJ1-1; 7 nucleotides align to TRBD1. The CDR3 is 13 amino acids. Trimming took 1 base from V and 11 from J; bases not matched to a gene: 8. CDR1 is SGHDT and CDR2 is YYEEEE in the germline V gene. The CDR3 coding sequence is TGTGCCAGCAGCTTGTTGCAGGGGGAGGATGCTTTCTTT. Protein: CASSLLQGEDAFF.

V gene TRBV7-9 combines with J gene TRBJ2-2; 9 positions match TRBD1. After removal of 5 bases from V and 4 bases from J, the junction contained 5 bases not matched to a gene. The CDR3 is 15 amino acids. Per germline, CDR1 SEHNR and CDR2 FQNEAQ (reference sequence). CDR3 coding DNA: TGTGCCAGCAGCAGCGGGACAGGGCGCACCGGGGAGCTGTTTTTT. It translates to CASSSGTGRTGELFF.

J is TRBJ2-7 and V is TRBV27; 8 nucleotides align to TRBD1. With 6 bases clipped from V and 7 bases from J, the junction kept 17 bases outside the gene matches. CDR3 length: 16 amino acids. Germline values: CDR1 MNHEY, CDR2 SMNVEV (reference sequence). Here the CDR3 DNA reads TGTGCCAGCAGACCAACGTCTCAGGGGGCGCTGGGGGAGCAGTACTTC. This translates into CASRPTSQGALGEQYF.

V gene TRBV7-8 combines with J gene TRBJ2-7; no reliable D call. Trimming left V 1 base short and J 2 bases short, with 9 bases between. From germline, CDR1 is SGHVS and CDR2 FQNEAQ. The CDR3 runs to 14 residues. Here the CDR3 DNA reads TGTGCCAGCAGCTTAGTCCCCGGAGCCTACGAGCAGTACTTC. Encoded protein: CASSLVPGAYEQYF.

The chain uses TRBV2 and TRBJ2-7; D perhaps matches TRBD2 (5 bases). Germline V gives CDR1 SNHLY, CDR2 FYNNEI. The CDR3 runs 12 residues. V was pared by 3 bases and J by 5 bases, with 8 bases between. CDR3 amino acids: CASSDLEDEQYF. In nucleotides, the CDR3 is TGTGCCAGCAGTGATTTGGAGGACGAGCAGTACTTC.

This clone has only one observation. CDR3 protein: CASRFPGLAGDNEQFF. CDR3 bases: TGTGCCAGCAGGTTCCCGGGACTAGCGGGAGACAATGAGCAGTTCTTC. The chain has TRBV28 and TRBJ2-1, with 14 nucleotides matching TRBD2. J was trimmed by 5 bases and V by 6 bases; bases with no gene match: 6. This CDR3 has 16 amino acids. CDR1 is MDHEN, CDR2 SYDVKM, per germline.

This rearrangement joins TRBV10-1 to TRBJ1-4; 9 nucleotides agree with TRBD1. CDR1 WNHNN and CDR2 SYGVQD come from the germline V gene (reference sequence). This CDR3 region has 16 residues. The trim removed 6 bases at V and 8 bases at J, leaving 13 bases unmatched. CDR3 DNA sequence: TGCGCCAGCAGCCGCGGGACAGGGTCAATTGAGGAAAAACTGTTTTTT. Amino acid sequence: CASSRGTGSIEEKLFF.

This chain joins TRBV5-8 and TRBJ2-2; 10 nucleotides align to TRBD2. V shed 4 bases and J 5 bases; nucleotides not matched to a gene: 5. CDR1 is SGHTS, CDR2 YDEGEE, per germline. This CDR3 is built from 15 residues. The CDR3: CASSTGTSATGELFF. DNA of the CDR3: TGTGCCAGCAGCACCGGGACTAGCGCGACCGGGGAGCTGTTTTTT. Looking up the rest from reference TRBV5-8 and TRBJ2-2 gives the full variable domain: EAGVTQSPTHLIKTRGQQATLRCSPISGHTSVYWYQQALGLGLQFLLWYDEGEERNRGNFPPRFSGRQFPNYSSELNVNALELEDSALYLCASSTGTSATGELFFGEGSRLTVL.

The CDR3 DNA reads TGTGCCAGCAGTCCTCTAGCGGGCCTCTCCTACGAGCAGTACTTC. This encodes CASSPLAGLSYEQYF. V and J are TRBV27 and TRBJ2-7; 8 nucleotides align to TRBD2. V shed 5 bases, J shed 0 bases, and the junction held 6 bases outside the gene matches. The V gene's germline CDR1 is MNHEY and CDR2 SMNVEV (reference sequence). The CDR3 runs 15 residues.

The chain combines TRBV2 with TRBJ2-1; D tentatively reads TRBD1 or TRBD2 (5 bases each). Trimming took 0 bases from V and 6 from J, leaving 9 bases between them. Germline V gene lookup returns CDR1 SNHLY and CDR2 FYNNEI. The CDR3 is made up of 14 amino acids. In nucleotides, the CDR3 is TGTGCCAGCAGTGAAGCGGGACCGGCCAATGAGCAGTTCTTC. It translates to CASSEAGPANEQFF. The variable domain in full, completed from reference TRBV2 and TRBJ2-1, reads EPEVTQTPSHQVTQMGQEVILRCVPISNHLYFYWYRQILGQKVEFLVSFYNNEISEKSEIFDDQFSVERPDGSNFTLKIRSTKLEDSAMYFCASSEAGPANEQFFGPGTRLTVL.

The rearrangement uses TRBV14 and TRBJ2-7; 9 nucleotides match TRBD2. Unmatched junction bases numbered 13, after V lost 3 bases and J lost 4 bases. This CDR3 is built from 17 residues. Germline assignment: CDR1 SGHDN and CDR2 FVKESK. The CDR3, as DNA: TGTGCCAGCAGCCAGTCTGATGGCGGGAGGGTTTGGTACGAGCAGTACTTC. Amino acids: CASSQSDGGRVWYEQYF.

For this clone: The same CDR3 can be traced to other DNA sequences in this sample. The rearrangement joins TRBV5-1 to TRBJ2-7, with D hard to call. In germline, CDR1 is SGHRS, CDR2 YFSETQ. The CDR3 length is 13 residues. V was cut by 2 bases and J by 4 bases, with 10 bases left in between. The CDR3, as DNA: TGCGCCAGCAGCTTAGGCGGCGGATACGAGCAGTACTTC. It encodes CASSLGGGYEQYF.

The V call is TRBV9, the J call TRBJ2-1; 8 bases map to TRBD2. Germline loops: CDR1 SGDLS, CDR2 YYNGEE. The CDR3 covers 17 residues. With 3 bases clipped from V and 8 bases from J, the junction kept 16 bases outside the gene matches. The CDR3 DNA follows: TGTGCCAGCAGCGGGGCCAGCGGGAGTCGGTTTTACGATGAGCAGTTCTTC. Its translation is CASSGASGSRFYDEQFF.

V usage is TRBV19 and J usage is TRBJ1-4, with D uncertain. Trimming took 6 bases from V and 4 from J, leaving 15 bases between them. Per germline, CDR1 LNHDA and CDR2 SQIVND (reference sequence). The CDR3 has 15 residues. The CDR3 DNA sequence: TGTGCCAGTAGCCCCCGCGGAGGCTTTAATGAAAAACTGTTTTTT. Translating it yields CASSPRGGFNEKLFF.

This sequence joins TRBV29-1 and TRBJ2-3; tentatively, D is TRBD2 (9 bases). V lost 6 bases and J 0 bases, leaving 28 bases between the germline ends. The CDR3 runs to 19 residues. CDR1 is SQVTM and CDR2 is ANQGSEA in the germline V gene. This CDR3 is CSVENRGELAGTSTDTQYF. In nucleotides, the CDR3 is TGCAGCGTAGAAAACAGGGGGGAACTAGCGGGTACTAGCACAGATACGCAGTATTTT.

The chain uses TRBV18 and TRBJ1-5; no definite D call. CDR3 length: 13 residues. CDR1 KGHSH and CDR2 LQKENI come from the germline V gene. Trimming shortened V by 1 base and J by 6 bases, and 7 bases separated the two germline ends. CDR3 sequence: CASSPQGGQPQHF. As DNA, the CDR3 is TGTGCCAGCTCACCACAGGGAGGTCAGCCCCAGCATTTT.